The 19 T cell receptor beta chains below all came from one sample that was sequenced in a study of tumor-infiltrating lymphocytes in primary liver carcinoma. RNA and DNA were co-extracted from about 20-30 mg of unsorted bulk tissue. The template, roughly 0.45 ug total RNA, yielded TCR beta cDNA made with a constant-region primer. It was through three nested multiplex PCR rounds of slightly modified ARM-PCR that TCR beta libraries arose. PCR rounds one and two used TRBV1-TRBV30 forward primers with a C-beta reverse primer for around 10 cycles each. TCRdb redid the calling of the multiplex PCR reads with MiXCR, one entry per CDR3 protein. The data show over 100,000 distinct CDR3 sequences, approximately 71% seen once. The material sequenced was tumor-adjacent normal liver tissue. All receptors come from a woman aged 55-70 years with primary liver carcinoma and hepatitis B virus infection.

To note about this clonotype: Germline and junction disagree at one end, which may indicate a read error. V gene TRBV11-2 combines with J gene TRBJ2-2; the D gene could be TRBD1 or TRBD2 (5 bases each). The germline CDR1 and CDR2 sequences are SGHAT and FQNNGV. The CDR3 has 13 amino acids. Written as DNA, the CDR3 is TGTGTCAGTAGCCTAGATAGGACTGGGGGGCTGTTTTTT. Protein product: CVSSLDRTGGLFF.

This clonotype has ten or more counts. This chain connects TRBV29-1 to TRBJ2-7; a weak D match, TRBD2 (6 bases). This CDR3 spans 11 amino acids. Germline CDR1 and CDR2: SQVTM and ANQGSEA. V was trimmed by 6 bases and J by 2 bases, leaving 8 bases between them. CDR3 bases: TGCAGCGTCGGGACTCCCTACGAGCAGTACTTC. Translating gives CSVGTPYEQYF.

About this clonotype itself: A read error is possible here, since a much larger clone lies one base away. This chain links TRBV12-3 or TRBV12-4 with TRBJ2-3; D remains ambiguous. The CDR3 extends over 15 amino acids. Trimming took 6 bases from V and 0 from J, leaving 13 bases between them. For the CDR3, the DNA is TGTGCCAGCAGCCGCGGAAAGATTAGCACAGATACGCAGTATTTT. Its translation is CASSRGKISTDTQYF.

The J gene is TRBJ2-1, the V gene TRBV11-2; D gene unclear. The length of the CDR3 is 14 residues. Germline CDR1 reads SGHAT; CDR2 reads FQNNGV. Trimming took 8 bases from V and 10 from J, leaving 21 bases between them. The CDR3 DNA reads as TGTGCCAGCTGTCCGAACTCGAGGTATGGGGAGCAGTTCTTC. This translates into CASCPNSRYGEQFF.

This chain joins TRBV29-1 and TRBJ2-2; D might be TRBD2 (5 bases). The CDR3 loop spans 13 amino acids. V shed 7 bases and J shed 0 bases, with 9 bases lying between them. Germline-derived CDR1 and CDR2 are SQVTM and ANQGSEA. The DNA of the CDR3 is TGCAGCGCCGGGGTGGCGAACACCGGGGAGCTGTTTTTT. As protein: CSAGVANTGELFF.

There are a few counts of this clonotype. This sequence may be a read error, since a much larger clone differs from it by one base. The CDR3 sequence: CASSLTASGRAGYNEQFF. For the CDR3, the DNA is TGCGCCAGCAGCTTGACGGCTAGCGGGAGGGCAGGGTACAATGAGCAGTTCTTC. The V and J genes are TRBV5-1 and TRBJ2-1, with 12 nucleotides matching TRBD2. The CDR3 extends over 18 amino acids. Germline-derived CDR1 and CDR2 are SGHRS and YFSETQ. With V trimmed by 1 base and J by 4 bases, 9 bases remained unmatched.

Remarks on this clonotype: One base away lies a much larger clone, so this may be a sequencing read error. V usage is TRBV24-1 and J usage is TRBJ2-1, with D tentatively TRBD2 (5 bases). V was pared by 6 bases and J by 3 bases, with 14 bases between. Germline V lookup: CDR1 KGHDR, CDR2 SFDVKD. The CDR3 consists of 15 residues. The chain's CDR3 is CATSLTREIYNEQFF. In DNA, the CDR3 is TGTGCCACCAGTCTGACAAGGGAGATCTACAATGAGCAGTTCTTC.

At least ten counts were recorded for this clonotype. The chain joins TRBV28 to TRBJ2-3, with D hard to call. V dropped 2 bases and J dropped 1 base, with 13 bases sitting between them. This CDR3 spans 16 amino acids. Germline V CDR1 and CDR2: MDHEN, SYDVKM. CDR3 in DNA: TGTGCCAGCAGTTTACGGAGCTGGTACGGCACAGATACGCAGTATTTT. Translating gives CASSLRSWYGTDTQYF.

The chain links TRBV6-2 or TRBV6-3 to TRBJ2-1; tentative D call: TRBD2 (5 bases). The CDR3 is 15 amino acids. CDR1 and CDR2 (germline): MNHEY, SVGEGT. V lost 2 bases and J lost 16, with 24 bases in between. The CDR3 sequence is CASSYGGLFYNGHFF. The CDR3 DNA is TGTGCCAGCAGTTACGGCGGGCTCTTCTACAATGGGCATTTCTTC.

This clonotype was seen many times. The CDR3 loop reads CASTRTSGGSNEQFF. The CDR3 DNA is TGCGCCAGCACTCGGACTAGCGGGGGCTCTAATGAGCAGTTCTTC. The gene calls are TRBV10-2 and TRBJ2-1; 13 bases match TRBD2. The CDR3 totals 15 residues. The germline V gene has CDR1 WSHSY and CDR2 SAAADI. Trimming at V came to 7 bases and at J to 7 bases, leaving 7 bases not matched to a gene.

This clonotype was observed a single time. This chain uses TRBV11-2 with TRBJ2-2; TRBD2 might be the D (7 bases). Between the trimmed V and J ends, which lost 1 base and 16 bases, there was a span of 31 bases. The CDR3 extends over 18 amino acids. Germline assignment: CDR1 SGHAT and CDR2 FQNNGV. CDR3 nucleotides: TGTGCCAGCAGCTTAGTTTGGGGGGACACCAAGGATACCGGGGGGCCGTTTTTT. As protein: CASSLVWGDTKDTGGPFF.

This clonotype was counted only a few times. The chain combines TRBV6-2 or TRBV6-3 with TRBJ1-2; D is unresolved. V lost 9 bases and J 9 bases, leaving 20 bases between the germline ends. CDR1 MNHEY and CDR2 SVGEGT come from the germline V gene. The CDR3 is 13 amino acids. CDR3 DNA: TGTGCCAGTGGCAGAGGAACTACCACTAGCTACACCTTC. Protein sequence: CASGRGTTTSYTF.

The chain recombines TRBV5-6 with TRBJ1-4, with D tentatively TRBD1 (6 bases). The CDR3 is 15 residues long. V was pared by 4 bases and J by 8 bases, with 18 bases between. Looked up from germline, CDR1 is SGHDT and CDR2 is YYEEEE. The CDR3 sequence is CASSRRGVELEKLFF. CDR3 DNA sequence: TGTGCCAGCAGCCGGAGGGGGGTTGAACTCGAAAAACTGTTTTTT.

Concerning this clonotype: The conserved final phenylalanine or tryptophan is absent from the CDR3, which likely points to a read error. This chain uses TRBV11-2 with TRBJ2-3; D call uncertain. The CDR3 sequence is 14 residues long. Per the germline V gene, CDR1 is SGHAT and CDR2 is FQNNGV. CDR3 amino acids: CDSSLDREKDTQYL. DNA for the CDR3: TGTGACAGCAGCTTAGATCGAGAGAAAGATACGCAGTATCTT.

With regard to this clonotype: Here the CDR3 omits its conserved ending phenylalanine or tryptophan, so a read error is the likely source. This rearrangement joins TRBV11-2 to TRBJ2-1, with 13 bases matching TRBD2. The CDR3 contains 19 residues. CDR1 is SGHAT and CDR2 is FQNNGV in the germline V gene. Losses at the gene ends were 4 bases for V and 5 bases for J; bases not matched to a gene: 14. CDR3 bases: TGTGCCAGCAGCTCCTCCGGGACTAGCGGGGTGACTTCCCACAATGAGCAGTTCATC. This encodes CASSSSGTSGVTSHNEQFI.

Regarding this clonotype: The CDR3 does not close with the conserved phenylalanine or tryptophan, likely indicating a read error. The chain links TRBV4-1 to TRBJ2-2, with a weak D call TRBD2 (6 bases). The CDR3 length is 17 residues. V shed 4 bases and J shed 12 bases, with 27 bases lying between them. In germline, CDR1 is MGHRA, CDR2 YSYEKL. CDR3 region: CASSRETNGRGKGKLFS. The DNA of the CDR3 is TGCGCCAGCAGCCGGGAAACTAACGGGAGAGGGAAGGGGAAGCTGTTTTCT.

As to this clonotype: This may stem from a read error, because a much larger clone lies one nucleotide away. The chain recombines TRBV28 with TRBJ2-1, with D perhaps TRBD2 (6 bases). The CDR3 is made up of 14 amino acids. Germline V gives CDR1 MDHEN, CDR2 SYDVKM. The CDR3 region has the DNA TGTACCAGCAGTTTACCGGGAGCCTACAATGAGCAGTTCTTC. Protein product: CTSSLPGAYNEQFF.

Remarks on this clonotype: The junction shows a germline mismatch at one end, possibly a read error. This chain joins TRBV4-1 and TRBJ2-2, with D possibly matching TRBD1 (6 bases). Germline V gives CDR1 MGHRA, CDR2 YSYEKL. The CDR3 consists of 15 residues. The CDR3 region is CASSRATGLAGELFF. Here the CDR3 DNA reads TGCGCCAGTAGCCGAGCCACAGGGTTGGCCGGGGAGCTGTTTTTT.

Note on this clonotype: Given a much more abundant clone one base away, this may be a read error. V is TRBV7-9 and J is TRBJ2-3, with D maybe TRBD1 (6 bases). Germline values: CDR1 SEHNR, CDR2 FQNEAQ (reference sequence). This CDR3 has 16 residues. The ends were cut back, 5 bases at V and 4 bases at J, with 19 bases in the middle. The CDR3 coding sequence is TGTGCCAGCAGCCCACGGGACACAGATTGGGCAGATACGCAGTATTTT. Its protein product is CASSPRDTDWADTQYF.